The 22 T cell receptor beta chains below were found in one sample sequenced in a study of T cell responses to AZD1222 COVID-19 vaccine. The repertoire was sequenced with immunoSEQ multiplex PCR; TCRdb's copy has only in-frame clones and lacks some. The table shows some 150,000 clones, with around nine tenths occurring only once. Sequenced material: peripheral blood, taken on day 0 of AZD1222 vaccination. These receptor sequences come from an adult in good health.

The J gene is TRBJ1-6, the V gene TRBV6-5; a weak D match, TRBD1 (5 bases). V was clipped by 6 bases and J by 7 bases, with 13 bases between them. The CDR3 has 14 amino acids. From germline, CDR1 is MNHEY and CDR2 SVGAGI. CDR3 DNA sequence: TGTGCCAGCAGCCTGGGGGTCGGGAATTCACCCCTCCACTTT. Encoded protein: CASSLGVGNSPLHF.

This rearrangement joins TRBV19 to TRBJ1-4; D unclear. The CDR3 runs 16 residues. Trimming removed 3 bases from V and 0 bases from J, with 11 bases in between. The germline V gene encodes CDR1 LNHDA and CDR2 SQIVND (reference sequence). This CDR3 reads CASSMSGMATNEKLFF. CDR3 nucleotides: TGTGCCAGTAGTATGTCCGGGATGGCAACTAATGAAAAACTGTTTTTT.

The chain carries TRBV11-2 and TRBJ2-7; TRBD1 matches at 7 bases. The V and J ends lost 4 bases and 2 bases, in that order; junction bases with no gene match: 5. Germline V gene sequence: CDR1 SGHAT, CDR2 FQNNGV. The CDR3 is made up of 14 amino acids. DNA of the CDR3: TGTGCCAGCAGCTCCATCGACAGGGCCTACGAGCAGTACTTC. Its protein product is CASSSIDRAYEQYF. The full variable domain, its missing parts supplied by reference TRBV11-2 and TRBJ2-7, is EAGVAQSPRYKIIEKRQSVAFWCNPISGHATLYWYQQILGQGPKLLIQFQNNGVVDDSQLPKDRFSAERLKGVDSTLKIQPAKLEDSAVYLCASSSIDRAYEQYFGPGTRLTVT.

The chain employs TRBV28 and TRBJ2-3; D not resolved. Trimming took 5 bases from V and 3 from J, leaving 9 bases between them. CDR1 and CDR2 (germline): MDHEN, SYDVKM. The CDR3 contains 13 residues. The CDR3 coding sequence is TGTGCCAGCAGTCCCCCAGCTACAGATACGCAGTATTTT. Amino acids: CASSPPATDTQYF.

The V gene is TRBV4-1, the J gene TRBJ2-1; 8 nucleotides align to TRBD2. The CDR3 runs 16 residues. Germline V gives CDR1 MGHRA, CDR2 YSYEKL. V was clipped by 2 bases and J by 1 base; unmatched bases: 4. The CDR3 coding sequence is TGCGCCAGCAGCCAAAACGGGGGGGGATCCTACAATGAGCAGTTCTTC. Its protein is CASSQNGGGSYNEQFF.

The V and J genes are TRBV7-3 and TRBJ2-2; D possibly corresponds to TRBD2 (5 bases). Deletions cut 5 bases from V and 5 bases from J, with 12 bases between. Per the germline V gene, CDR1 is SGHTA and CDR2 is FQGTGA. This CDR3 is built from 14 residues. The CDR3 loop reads CASSTGLVTGELFF. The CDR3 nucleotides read TGTGCCAGCAGCACCGGACTGGTAACCGGGGAGCTGTTTTTT.

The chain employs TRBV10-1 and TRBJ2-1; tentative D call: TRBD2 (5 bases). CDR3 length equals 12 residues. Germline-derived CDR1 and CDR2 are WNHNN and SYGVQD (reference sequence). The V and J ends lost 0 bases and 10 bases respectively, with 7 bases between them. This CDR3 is CASSESEGEQFF. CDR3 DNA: TGCGCCAGCAGTGAGTCTGAGGGCGAGCAGTTCTTC.

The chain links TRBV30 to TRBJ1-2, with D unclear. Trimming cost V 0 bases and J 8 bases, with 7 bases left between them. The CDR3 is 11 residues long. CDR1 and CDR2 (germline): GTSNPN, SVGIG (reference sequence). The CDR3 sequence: CAWSVPSGYTF. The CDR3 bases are TGTGCCTGGAGTGTACCGTCCGGCTACACCTTC.

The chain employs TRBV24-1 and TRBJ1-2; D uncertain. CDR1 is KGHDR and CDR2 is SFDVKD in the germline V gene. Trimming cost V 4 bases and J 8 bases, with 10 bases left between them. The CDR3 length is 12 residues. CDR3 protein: CATSDPISGYTF. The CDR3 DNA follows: TGTGCCACCAGTGACCCAATTTCCGGCTACACCTTC.

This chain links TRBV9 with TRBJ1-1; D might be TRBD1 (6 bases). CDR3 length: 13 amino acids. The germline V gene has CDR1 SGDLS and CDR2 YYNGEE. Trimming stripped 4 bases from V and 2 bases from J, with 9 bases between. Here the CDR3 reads CASSLGANTEAFF. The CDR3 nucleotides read TGTGCCAGCAGCCTGGGGGCAAACACTGAAGCTTTCTTT.

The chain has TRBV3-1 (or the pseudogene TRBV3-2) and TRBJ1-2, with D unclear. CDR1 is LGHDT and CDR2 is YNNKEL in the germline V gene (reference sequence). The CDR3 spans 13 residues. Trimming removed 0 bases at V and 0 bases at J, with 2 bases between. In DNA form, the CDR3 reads TGTGCCAGCAGCCAAGATCCTAACTATGGCTACACCTTC. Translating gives CASSQDPNYGYTF.

CDR3 protein: CASSERGPAFQETQYF. CDR3 DNA: TGTGCCAGCAGTGAGCGGGGACCCGCCTTTCAAGAGACCCAGTACTTC. This rearrangement joins TRBV2 to TRBJ2-5; D might be TRBD2 (6 bases). With 3 bases removed from V and 2 bases from J, the gap between germline ends came to 16 bases. The CDR3 loop spans 16 amino acids. CDR1 is SNHLY and CDR2 is FYNNEI in the germline V gene.

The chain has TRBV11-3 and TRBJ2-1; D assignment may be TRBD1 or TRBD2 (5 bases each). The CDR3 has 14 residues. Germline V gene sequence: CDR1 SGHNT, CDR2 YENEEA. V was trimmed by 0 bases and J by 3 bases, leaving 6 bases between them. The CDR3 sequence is CASSLDGGYNEQFF. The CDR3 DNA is TGTGCCAGCAGCTTAGATGGGGGCTACAATGAGCAGTTCTTC.

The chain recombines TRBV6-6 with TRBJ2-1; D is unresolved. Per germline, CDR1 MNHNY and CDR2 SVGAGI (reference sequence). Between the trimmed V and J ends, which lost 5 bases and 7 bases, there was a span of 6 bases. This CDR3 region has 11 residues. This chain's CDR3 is CASSRINEQFF. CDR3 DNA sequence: TGTGCCAGCAGTCGAATAAATGAGCAGTTCTTC.

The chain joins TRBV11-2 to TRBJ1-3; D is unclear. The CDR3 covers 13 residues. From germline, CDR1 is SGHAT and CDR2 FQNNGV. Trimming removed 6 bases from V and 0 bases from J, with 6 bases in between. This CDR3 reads CASRGVSGNTIYF. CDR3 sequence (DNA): TGTGCCAGCAGGGGCGTCTCTGGAAACACCATATATTTT.

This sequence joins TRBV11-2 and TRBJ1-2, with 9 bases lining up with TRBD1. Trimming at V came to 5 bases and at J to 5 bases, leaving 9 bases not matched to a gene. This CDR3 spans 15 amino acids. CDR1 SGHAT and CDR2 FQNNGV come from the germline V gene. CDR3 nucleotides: TGTGCCAGCAGCCCCGGGATAGACAGGGGGTATGGCTACACCTTC. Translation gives CASSPGIDRGYGYTF.

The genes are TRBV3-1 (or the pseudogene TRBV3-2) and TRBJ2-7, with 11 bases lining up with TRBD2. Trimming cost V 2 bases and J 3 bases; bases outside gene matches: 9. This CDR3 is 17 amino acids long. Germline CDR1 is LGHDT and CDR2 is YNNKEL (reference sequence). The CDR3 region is CASSQSKLAGVYYEQYF. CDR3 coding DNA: TGTGCCAGCAGCCAATCAAAACTAGCGGGAGTTTACTACGAGCAGTACTTC.

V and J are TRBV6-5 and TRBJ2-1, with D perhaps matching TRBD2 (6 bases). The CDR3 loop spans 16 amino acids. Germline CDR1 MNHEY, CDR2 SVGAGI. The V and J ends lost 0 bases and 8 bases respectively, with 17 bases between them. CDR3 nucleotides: TGTGCCAGCAGTTACTCTTCGGCGGGATGGTCGTATGAGCAGTTCTTC. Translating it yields CASSYSSAGWSYEQFF.

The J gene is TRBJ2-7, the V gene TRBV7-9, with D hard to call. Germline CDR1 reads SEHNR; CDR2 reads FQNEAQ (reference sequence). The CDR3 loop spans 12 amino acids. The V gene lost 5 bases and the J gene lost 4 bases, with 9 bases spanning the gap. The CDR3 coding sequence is TGTGCCAGCAGCCTAGAGTGGTACGAGCAGTACTTC. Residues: CASSLEWYEQYF.

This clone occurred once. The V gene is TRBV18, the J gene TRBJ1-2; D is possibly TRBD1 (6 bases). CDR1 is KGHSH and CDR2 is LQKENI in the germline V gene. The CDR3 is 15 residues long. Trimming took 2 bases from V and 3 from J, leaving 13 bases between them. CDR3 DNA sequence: TGTGCCAGCTCACCATCGAGAGGGGGACACTATGGCTACACCTTC. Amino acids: CASSPSRGGHYGYTF.

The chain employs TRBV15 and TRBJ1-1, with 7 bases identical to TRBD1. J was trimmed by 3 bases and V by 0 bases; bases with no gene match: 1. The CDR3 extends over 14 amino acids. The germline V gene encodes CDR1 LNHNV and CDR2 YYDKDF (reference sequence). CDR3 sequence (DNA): TGTGCCACCAGCAGAGACAGGGGGGACACTGAAGCTTTCTTT. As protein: CATSRDRGDTEAFF. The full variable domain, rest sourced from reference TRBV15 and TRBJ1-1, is DAMVIQNPRYQVTQFGKPVTLSCSQTLNHNVMYWYQQKSSQAPKLLFHYYDKDFNNEADTPDNFQSRRPNTSFCFLDIRSPGLGDTAMYLCATSRDRGDTEAFFGQGTRLTVV.

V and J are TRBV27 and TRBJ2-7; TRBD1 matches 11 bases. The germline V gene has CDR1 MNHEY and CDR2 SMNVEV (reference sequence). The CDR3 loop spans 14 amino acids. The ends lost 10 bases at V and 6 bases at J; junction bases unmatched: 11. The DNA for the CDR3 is TGTGCCACTCTACCCGGACAGGGGGCATCCGAGCAGTACTTC. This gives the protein CATLPGQGASEQYF.